This T cell receptor (beta chain) was recorded in a study of blood T cell repertoires in COVID-19. Study in general: COVID-19 samples collected from the United States, Italy and Spain covered acute and convalescent phases. In each case, the material was cDNA or gDNA derived from T cells, B-cell-depleted T cells, or PBMCs.

Authors' data handling: Reference gene primers were amplified, and this amplification served to estimate nucleated cell counts. The protocol was immunoSEQ multiplex PCR, while the TCRdb copy is restricted to in-frame clones and leaves out a portion. That table furnishes V, J and clone size, whereas the DNA furnished D and trimming. The repertoire consists of about 56,000 clones, with 89% occurring once and the leading ten covering more than 40%. Seattle patients were enrolled while actively infected and followed longitudinally. The germline V gene has CDR1 MNHEY and CDR2 SVGEGT. V dropped 3 bases and J dropped 2 bases, with 7 bases sitting between them. This CDR3 spans 14 amino acids. This clone was seen once.

The chain joins TRBV6-2 or TRBV6-3 to TRBJ2-2; D is ambiguous. This TCR was sampled from a woman aged 55-69 years with COVID-19, enrolled during active disease. Sequencing was performed on peripheral blood. CDR3: CASSYLRNTGELFF. The CDR3 bases are TGTGCCAGCAGTTATCTTAGAAACACCGGGGAGCTGTTTTTT.